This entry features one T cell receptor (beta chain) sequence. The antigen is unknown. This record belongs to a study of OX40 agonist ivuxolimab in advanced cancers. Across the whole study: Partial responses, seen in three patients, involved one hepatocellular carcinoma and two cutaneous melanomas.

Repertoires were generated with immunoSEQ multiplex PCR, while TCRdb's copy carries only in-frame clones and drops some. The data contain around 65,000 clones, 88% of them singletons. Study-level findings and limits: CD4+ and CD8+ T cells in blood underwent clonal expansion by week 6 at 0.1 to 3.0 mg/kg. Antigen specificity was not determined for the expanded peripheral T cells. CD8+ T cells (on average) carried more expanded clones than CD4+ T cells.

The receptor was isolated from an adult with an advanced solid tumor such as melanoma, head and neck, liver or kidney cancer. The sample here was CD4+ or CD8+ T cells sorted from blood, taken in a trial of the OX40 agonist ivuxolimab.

The CDR3 here is CASSLSGRGGTIYF. The CDR3 nucleotides are TGTGCCAGCAGCTTATCGGGCAGGGGGGGCACCATATATTTT. This chain joins TRBV7-2 and TRBJ1-3; 7 bases line up with TRBD1. The trim removed 2 bases at V and 9 bases at J, leaving 7 bases unmatched. The CDR3 is 14 residues long. Germline V gene sequence: CDR1 SGHTA, CDR2 FQGNSA.